Reported below is one T cell receptor (beta chain). Its antigen is still unknown. The source of the sample is a study of cytomegalovirus exposure and HLA in healthy donors. Deletions cut 3 bases from V and 4 bases from J, with 7 bases between. Germline V gives CDR1 SGHDN, CDR2 FVKESK. This CDR3 has 12 amino acids. Study results and limitations: TCR beta chains associated with HLA were, in a later analysis, more clonally expanded than equally common others. In a later analysis, V- and J-gene trimming of beta chains associated with a DCLRE1C missense variant, replicated independently.

The PCR made use of 60 Vbeta and 13 Jbeta primers. Measured with immunoSEQ multiplex PCR; TCRdb has only the in-frame clones, and not every one. The data show roughly 250,000 clones, 75% to 90% seen once. This chain links TRBV14 with TRBJ2-7; a weak D match, TRBD2 (6 bases). The sequenced sample consisted of PBMCs. This TCR was recovered from a girl between 2 and 10 years old in good health and CMV-seronegative. The CDR3: CASSQEGYEQYF. The CDR3 DNA reads as TGTGCCAGCAGCCAGGAGGGTTACGAGCAGTACTTC.